A single sample gave rise to the 24 T cell receptor beta chains below, sequenced in a study of T-cell memory formation after mild COVID-19. MiXCR, applied by TCRdb to the 5' RACE reads, yields one record per CDR3 protein. The sample lists hundreds of thousands of distinct CDR3 sequences; roughly 15% were seen once. The sample was PBMCs or a T cell subset sorted from them (not recorded which). Every receptor here comes from a man aged 18 to 30 who had mild COVID-19 (a few samples of this study predate the infection). Cell type and time point are not known.

This chain uses TRBV29-1 with TRBJ2-4, with D perhaps matching TRBD1 or TRBD2 (6 bases each). The CDR3 extends over 15 amino acids. Germline V CDR1 and CDR2: SQVTM, ANQGSEA. V shed 2 bases and J shed 0 bases, with 11 bases lying between them. The CDR3 protein is CSVEFGGLAKNIQYF. CDR3 nucleotides: TGCAGCGTTGAATTCGGGGGCCTAGCCAAAAACATTCAGTACTTC.

The gene calls are TRBV7-2 and TRBJ2-5; D possibly corresponds to TRBD1 (5 bases). Germline V gives CDR1 SGHTA, CDR2 FQGNSA. The CDR3 is 14 amino acids. The ends were cut back, 5 bases at V and 6 bases at J, with 16 bases in the middle. In nucleotides, the CDR3 is TGTGCCAGCAGCCTGGCTGGGGCAGGGAAGACCCAGTACTTC. This codes for CASSLAGAGKTQYF.

The count of this clonotype is one. This chain uses TRBV15 with TRBJ1-4, with D hard to call. Germline V gene sequence: CDR1 LNHNV, CDR2 YYDKDF (reference sequence). CDR3 length: 17 residues. With 1 base removed from V and 0 bases from J, the gap between germline ends came to 12 bases. The CDR3 spells CATSRVPSSATNEKLFF. Written as DNA, the CDR3 is TGTGCCACCAGCAGAGTACCGTCTAGTGCAACTAATGAAAAACTGTTTTTT. Drawing the rest from reference TRBV15 and TRBJ1-4, the complete variable domain is DAMVIQNPRYQVTQFGKPVTLSCSQTLNHNVMYWYQQKSSQAPKLLFHYYDKDFNNEADTPDNFQSRRPNTSFCFLDIRSPGLGDTAMYLCATSRVPSSATNEKLFFGSGTQLSVL.

The table lists this clonotype with a few counts. The J gene is TRBJ2-7, the V gene TRBV5-5; D possibly corresponds to TRBD1 (5 bases). From germline, CDR1 is SGHKS and CDR2 YYEKEE (reference sequence). Trimming pared 0 bases from V and 6 bases from J, leaving 16 bases between. The length of the CDR3 is 15 residues. This CDR3 is CASSLAFKGRREQYF. The CDR3, as DNA: TGTGCCAGCAGCTTGGCATTCAAGGGGCGTCGCGAGCAGTACTTC.

This clonotype was detected a few times. V is TRBV25-1 and J is TRBJ2-3; 8 bases are a match to TRBD2. Germline values: CDR1 MGHDK, CDR2 SYGVNS. This CDR3 comprises 15 residues. The V gene end was trimmed by 6 bases and the J gene end by 0 bases; junction bases not matched to a gene: 5. The CDR3 sequence is CASRRLAPSTDTQYF. Written as DNA, the CDR3 is TGTGCCAGCAGGAGACTAGCGCCTAGCACAGATACGCAGTATTTT.

The genes are TRBV9 and TRBJ2-1; D may match TRBD1 or TRBD2 (5 bases each). This CDR3 is built from 15 residues. Trimming took off 2 bases at V and 5 bases at J, with 14 bases between the two ends. Germline V gene lookup returns CDR1 SGDLS and CDR2 YYNGEE. The CDR3 loop reads CASSVVGTMNNEQFF. The CDR3 nucleotides are TGTGCCAGCAGCGTTGTGGGGACGATGAACAATGAGCAGTTCTTC.

This chain uses TRBV6-2 or TRBV6-3 with TRBJ2-7, with a possible D match to TRBD2 (5 bases). CDR3 length: 14 residues. Germline values: CDR1 MNHEY, CDR2 SVGEGT. The ends were cut back, 5 bases at V and 7 bases at J, with 18 bases in the middle. CDR3 loop: CASSKLVATGEQYV. The DNA of the CDR3 is TGTGCCAGCAGTAAACTCGTAGCTACGGGGGAGCAGTACGTC.

This clonotype has more than one count but fewer than ten. The rearrangement joins TRBV7-2 to TRBJ2-1, with 7 bases lining up with TRBD1. V lost 1 base to trimming and J lost 7 bases; unmatched junction nucleotides: 4. CDR3 size: 14 residues. Germline-derived CDR1 and CDR2 are SGHTA and FQGNSA. The CDR3 nucleotides are TGTGCCAGCAGCTTAGGCCCGACAGGGAATGAGCAGTTCTTC. Encoded protein: CASSLGPTGNEQFF. Complete variable domain (other parts from reference TRBV7-2 and TRBJ2-1): GAGVSQSPSNKVTEKGKDVELRCDPISGHTALYWYRQSLGQGLEFLIYFQGNSAPDKSGLPSDRFSAERTGGSVSTLTIQRTQQEDSAVYLCASSLGPTGNEQFFGPGTRLTVL.

This clonotype has more than one count but fewer than ten. The chain combines TRBV7-2 with TRBJ2-6, with D possibly TRBD2 on 6 matching bases. Germline CDR1 and CDR2: SGHTA and FQGNSA. Trimming stripped 5 bases from V and 4 bases from J, with 15 bases between. The CDR3 totals 16 residues. CDR3 sequence (DNA): TGTGCCAGCAGCCCGACCGGGGGTTCAGGGGCCAACGTCCTGACTTTC. Translating it yields CASSPTGGSGANVLTF.

This clonotype appeared a few times. CDR3 DNA: TGTGCCAGCAGTTTGACAGGGAATGGCATTCAGTACTTC. This encodes CASSLTGNGIQYF. This chain links TRBV27 with TRBJ2-4; 7 bases are a match to TRBD1. Germline values: CDR1 MNHEY, CDR2 SMNVEV (reference sequence). V dropped 3 bases and J dropped 9; count of bases not matched to a gene: 5. The length of the CDR3 is 13 residues.

The V gene is TRBV28, the J gene TRBJ1-5, with D uncertain. Deletions cut 2 bases from V and 3 bases from J, with 11 bases between. Germline CDR1 is MDHEN and CDR2 is SYDVKM. The CDR3 length is 15 residues. Here the CDR3 DNA reads TGTGCCAGCAGTTTAGGAGGAGTGGACAATCAGCCCCAGCATTTT. This translates into CASSLGGVDNQPQHF.

V and J are TRBV20-1 and TRBJ2-7, with D perhaps TRBD2 (5 bases). Germline assignment: CDR1 DFQATT and CDR2 SNEGSKA (reference sequence). V dropped 3 bases and J dropped 0 bases, with 12 bases sitting between them. The CDR3 contains 14 residues. CDR3 region: CSASRLGSSYEQYF. CDR3 nucleotides: TGCAGTGCTAGCCGGTTGGGGAGCTCCTACGAGCAGTACTTC.

This clonotype was observed a few times. The rearrangement uses TRBV6-1 and TRBJ2-4, with D possibly matching TRBD1 (5 bases). Trimming pared 4 bases from V and 2 bases from J, leaving 6 bases between. This CDR3 is built from 13 residues. CDR1 MNHNS and CDR2 SASEGT come from the germline V gene. The CDR3 sequence: CASSGQTKNIQYF. DNA for the CDR3: TGTGCCAGCAGTGGACAGACCAAAAACATTCAGTACTTC.

In this sample, this clonotype turned up many times. V is TRBV5-1 and J is TRBJ2-7, with 7 bases fitting TRBD1. The V gene's germline CDR1 is SGHRS and CDR2 YFSETQ. The CDR3 extends over 15 amino acids. Trimming at V came to 0 bases and at J to 5 bases, leaving 8 bases not matched to a gene. The CDR3 DNA sequence: TGCGCCAGCAGCTTGGTCGTGACAGGGATCGACGAGCAGTACTTC. This translates into CASSLVVTGIDEQYF. Filled out from reference TRBV5-1 and TRBJ2-7, the complete variable domain reads KAGVTQTPRYLIKTRGQQVTLSCSPISGHRSVSWYQQTPGQGLQFLFEYFSETQRNKGNFPGRFSGRQFSNSRSEMNVSTLELGDSALYLCASSLVVTGIDEQYFGPGTRLTVT.

The rearrangement joins TRBV11-2 to TRBJ1-1; D ambiguous. Germline V gene sequence: CDR1 SGHAT, CDR2 FQNNGV. The CDR3 runs 13 residues. Trimming took 0 bases from V and 3 from J, leaving 5 bases between them. This chain's CDR3 is CASSLEAYTEAFF. CDR3 sequence (DNA): TGTGCCAGCAGCTTAGAAGCGTACACTGAAGCTTTCTTT.

The J gene is TRBJ2-1, the V gene TRBV27; 13 bases are shared with TRBD2. Germline CDR1 reads MNHEY; CDR2 reads SMNVEV (reference sequence). Germline trimming cut 4 bases from V and 4 bases from J; bases unmatched to any gene: 4. There are 16 residues in the CDR3. CDR3 nucleotides: TGTGCCAGCAGTTGGACTAGCGGGGGAGCTTACAATGAGCAGTTCTTC. It is translated as CASSWTSGGAYNEQFF.

J is TRBJ2-7 and V is TRBV5-1, with TRBD1 matching 9 bases. V lost 0 bases, J lost 7 bases, and 8 bases stayed unmatched. The V gene's germline CDR1 is SGHRS and CDR2 YFSETQ. The CDR3 is made up of 15 amino acids. CDR3 nucleotides: TGCGCCAGCAGCTTGGACGGGACAGGGAAAGGGGAGCAGTACTTC. It codes for CASSLDGTGKGEQYF.

This clonotype was observed at least ten times. The rearrangement uses TRBV30 and TRBJ2-7, with 7 bases fitting TRBD2. There are 14 residues in the CDR3. The germline CDR1 and CDR2 sequences are GTSNPN and SVGIG (reference sequence). With 0 bases clipped from V and 1 base from J, the junction kept 3 bases outside the gene matches. The CDR3 coding sequence is TGTGCCTGGAGTGTCTTAGCGGGTTCCTACGAGCAGTACTTC. It encodes CAWSVLAGSYEQYF.

The table lists this clonotype with a count of one. The chain joins TRBV25-1 to TRBJ1-2; perhaps TRBD1 as D (6 bases). The CDR3 runs to 14 residues. Deletions cut 2 bases from V and 1 base from J, with 8 bases between. Germline values: CDR1 MGHDK, CDR2 SYGVNS. The CDR3 spells CASSERTVNYGYTF. CDR3 nucleotides: TGTGCCAGCAGTGAACGGACAGTTAACTATGGCTACACCTTC.

The chain recombines TRBV30 with TRBJ2-7; 8 bases fit TRBD1. The germline gives CDR1 GTSNPN, CDR2 SVGIG (reference sequence). J lost 3 bases, V lost 3 bases, and 10 bases had no gene match. This CDR3 is built from 15 residues. The CDR3 bases are TGTGCCTGGAGCCTCGACGACAGGGGCATCTACGAGCAGTACTTC. It is translated as CAWSLDDRGIYEQYF. Together with reference TRBV30 and TRBJ2-7, the CDR3 gives the full variable domain: SQTIHQWPATLVQPVGSPLSLECTVEGTSNPNLYWYRQAAGRGLQLLFYSVGIGQISSEVPQNLSASRPQDRQFILSSKKLLLSDSGFYLCAWSLDDRGIYEQYFGPGTRLTVT.

The genes are TRBV12-3 or TRBV12-4 and TRBJ2-5; 15 nucleotides agree with TRBD2. The CDR3 runs 15 residues. V lost 5 bases and J lost 7; bases outside the gene matches: 5. CDR3 DNA: TGTGCCAGCAGTGGGACTAGCGGGGGGCGGGGGACCCAGTACTTC. Its protein product is CASSGTSGGRGTQYF.

This clonotype was counted between two and nine times. The chain joins TRBV9 to TRBJ1-2; the D is unclear. The CDR3 has 12 residues. Germline CDR1 reads SGDLS; CDR2 reads YYNGEE. The V end lost 8 bases, the J end lost 4 bases, and 12 bases lay between the germline ends. The CDR3 here is CARATAIYGYTF. DNA of the CDR3: TGTGCCAGGGCAACAGCGATCTATGGCTACACCTTC.

The V and J genes are TRBV7-9 and TRBJ2-3; 9 bases map to TRBD1. This CDR3 has 14 amino acids. CDR1 SEHNR and CDR2 FQNEAQ come from the germline V gene (reference sequence). After removal of 6 bases from V and 4 bases from J, the junction contained 5 bases not matched to a gene. In nucleotides, the CDR3 is TGTGCCAGCAGGTCCGGGACAGGGTCAGATACGCAGTATTTT. Encoded protein: CASRSGTGSDTQYF.

This clonotype was seen repeatedly, ten times or more. The chain has TRBV5-1 and TRBJ1-2; TRBD1 aligns across 7 bases. The V and J ends lost 3 bases and 4 bases, in that order; junction bases with no gene match: 12. This CDR3 comprises 16 residues. Germline assignment: CDR1 SGHRS and CDR2 YFSETQ. The CDR3, as DNA: TGCGCCAGCAGCTCAGAGACAGGGTTTCTTGGCTATGGCTACACCTTC. It codes for CASSSETGFLGYGYTF. Complete variable domain (other parts from reference TRBV5-1 and TRBJ1-2): KAGVTQTPRYLIKTRGQQVTLSCSPISGHRSVSWYQQTPGQGLQFLFEYFSETQRNKGNFPGRFSGRQFSNSRSEMNVSTLELGDSALYLCASSSETGFLGYGYTFGSGTRLTVV.